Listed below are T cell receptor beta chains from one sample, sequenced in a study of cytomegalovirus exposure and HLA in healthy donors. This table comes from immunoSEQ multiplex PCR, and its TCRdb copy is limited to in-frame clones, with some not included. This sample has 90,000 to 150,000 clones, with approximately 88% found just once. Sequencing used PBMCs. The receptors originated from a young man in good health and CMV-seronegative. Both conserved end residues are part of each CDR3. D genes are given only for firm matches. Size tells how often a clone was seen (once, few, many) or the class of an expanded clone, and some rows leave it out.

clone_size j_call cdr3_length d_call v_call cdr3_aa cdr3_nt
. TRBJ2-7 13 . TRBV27 CASSSDKTYEQYF TGTGCCAGCAGTTCGGACAAAACCTACGAGCAGTACTTC
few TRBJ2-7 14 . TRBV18 CASSLTGEDYEQYF TGTGCCAGCTCACTCACAGGGGAGGACTACGAGCAGTACTTC
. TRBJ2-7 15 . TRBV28 CASRGLKLGSYEQYF TGTGCCAGCAGAGGACTTAAGTTAGGCTCCTACGAGCAGTACTTC
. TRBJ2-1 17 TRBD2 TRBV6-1 CASSVGLAGGPYNEQFF TGTGCCAGCAGTGTAGGACTAGCGGGGGGGCCCTACAATGAGCAGTTCTTC
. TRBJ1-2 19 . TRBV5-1 CASSLVTAPRGGYNYGYTF TGCGCCAGCAGCTTGGTTACGGCTCCGAGAGGAGGTTATAACTATGGCTACACCTTC
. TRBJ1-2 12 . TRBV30 CAWSITDYGYTF TGTGCCTGGAGTATCACGGACTATGGCTACACCTTC
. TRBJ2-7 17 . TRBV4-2 CASSQEGFRDSSYEQYF TGTGCCAGCAGCCAAGAAGGGTTTCGGGACTCATCCTACGAGCAGTACTTC
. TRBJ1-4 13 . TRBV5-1 CASSVGYSEKLFF TGCGCCAGCAGTGTCGGGTATAGTGAAAAACTGTTTTTT
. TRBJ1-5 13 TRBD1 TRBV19 CASRWTGDQPQHF TGTGCCAGTAGATGGACAGGGGATCAGCCCCAGCATTTT
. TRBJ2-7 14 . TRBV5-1 CASSLPADPYEQYF TGCGCCAGCAGCCTACCCGCCGATCCCTACGAGCAGTACTTC
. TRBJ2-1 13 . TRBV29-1 CSGGDSSYNEQFF TGCAGCGGGGGGGACAGTTCCTACAATGAGCAGTTCTTC
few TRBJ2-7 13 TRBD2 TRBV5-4 CATNPGTMEEQYF TGTGCCACCAACCCCGGGACTATGGAAGAGCAGTACTTC
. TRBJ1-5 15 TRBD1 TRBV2 CASIRDRGYNQPQHF TGTGCCAGCATCAGGGACAGGGGGTACAATCAGCCCCAGCATTTT
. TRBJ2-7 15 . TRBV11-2 CASSLGAGPAYEQYF TGTGCCAGCAGCTTAGGGGCAGGGCCGGCGTACGAGCAGTACTTC